The 22 T cell receptor beta chains listed next were all sequenced from one sample in a study of early T cells in non-severe SARS-CoV-2 infection. TCRdb re-derived calls from the 5' RACE reads in MiXCR, one entry per CDR3 protein. The sample consists of approximately 40,000 distinct CDR3 sequences, around 6.1% of them appearing once. The starting material was whole blood, obtained at baseline. All receptors derive from an adult who was a healthcare worker with PCR-confirmed SARS-CoV-2 infection or an uninfected control (not recorded which).

This clonotype appeared a few times. Here the CDR3 DNA reads TGCGCCAGCAGTTACTCCGGGACAGCCTCCTACGAGCAGTACTTC. This gives the protein CASSYSGTASYEQYF. The V gene is TRBV5-1, the J gene TRBJ2-7, with 7 bases identical to TRBD1. The CDR3 covers 15 residues. The V segment lost 5 bases and the J segment 0 bases; nucleotides outside the gene matches: 8. The germline V gene encodes CDR1 SGHRS and CDR2 YFSETQ.

This clonotype was counted between two and nine times. In DNA form, the CDR3 reads TGTGCCAGCAAATTTTCTAGCGGGAGAAACGATGAGCAGTTCTTC. This codes for CASKFSSGRNDEQFF. V and J are TRBV7-2 and TRBJ2-1; 10 positions agree with TRBD2. The trim removed 7 bases at V and 8 bases at J, leaving 11 bases unmatched. The germline CDR1 and CDR2 sequences are SGHTA and FQGNSA. The CDR3 extends over 15 amino acids.

J is TRBJ1-1 and V is TRBV10-2; D unclear. Per germline, CDR1 WSHSY and CDR2 SAAADI. With 2 bases removed from V and 6 bases from J, the gap between germline ends came to 4 bases. The CDR3 sequence is 11 residues long. CDR3 protein: CASSEGPEAFF. The CDR3 DNA reads TGCGCCAGCAGTGAGGGGCCTGAAGCTTTCTTT.

In its sample, this clonotype was seen a few times. The rearrangement uses TRBV4-3 and TRBJ1-4; D is ambiguous. V lost 0 bases and J lost 0, with 17 bases in between. The CDR3 is 19 amino acids. Germline CDR1 LGHNA, CDR2 YSLEER. The CDR3 DNA is TGCGCCAGCAGCCAAGAAGGCCCATTCGGGGTTGCAACTAATGAAAAACTGTTTTTT. This gives the protein CASSQEGPFGVATNEKLFF.

This clonotype showed up many times. CDR3 in amino acids: CASSSRAGGPYNEQFF. CDR3 sequence (DNA): TGTGCCAGCAGTTCCCGAGCGGGAGGCCCTTACAATGAGCAGTTCTTC. The J gene is TRBJ2-1, the V gene TRBV2; 9 nucleotides match TRBD2. In germline, CDR1 is SNHLY, CDR2 FYNNEI. This CDR3 contains 16 residues. The J segment lost 4 bases and the V segment lost 5 bases, leaving 9 bases of the junction unmatched.

At least ten counts were recorded for this clonotype. This sequence joins TRBV5-1 and TRBJ2-3, with D tentatively TRBD1 (6 bases). V dropped 5 bases and J dropped 6 bases, with 13 bases sitting between them. Germline V lookup: CDR1 SGHRS, CDR2 YFSETQ. The CDR3 is made up of 13 amino acids. The CDR3 DNA sequence: TGCGCCAGCAGTCGCAGGGGAGAGGATACGCAGTATTTT. Its translation is CASSRRGEDTQYF.

In its sample, this clonotype was seen many times. The chain couples TRBV20-1 to TRBJ2-7; the match to TRBD2 covers 8 bases. The CDR3 spans 13 residues. The V gene's germline CDR1 is DFQATT and CDR2 SNEGSKA (reference sequence). The ends lost 6 bases at V and 7 bases at J; junction bases unmatched: 11. The CDR3 is CSALLFAGGEQYF. The CDR3 DNA is TGCAGTGCCCTACTATTTGCGGGGGGTGAGCAGTACTTC.

There are many counts of this clonotype. The CDR3 reads CSARAPMRSSYNEQFF. CDR3 DNA: TGCAGTGCTAGAGCCCCCATGAGGAGCTCCTACAATGAGCAGTTCTTC. The genes are TRBV20-1 and TRBJ2-1; D is uncertain. With 1 base removed from V and 0 bases from J, the gap between germline ends came to 13 bases. The V gene's germline CDR1 is DFQATT and CDR2 SNEGSKA (reference sequence). The CDR3 extends over 16 amino acids.

The sample holds many counts of this clonotype. The chain carries TRBV7-8 and TRBJ2-5; D possibly corresponds to TRBD2 (6 bases). Per the germline V gene, CDR1 is SGHVS and CDR2 is FQNEAQ. With 4 bases removed from V and 3 bases from J, the gap between germline ends came to 6 bases. The CDR3 length is 12 residues. The CDR3 nucleotides are TGTGCCAGCAGCTGGGGGGAAGAGACCCAGTACTTC. Protein sequence: CASSWGEETQYF.

The rearrangement joins TRBV5-1 to TRBJ1-1, with a tentative D call TRBD1 (5 bases). Germline CDR1 SGHRS, CDR2 YFSETQ. The ends were cut back, 4 bases at V and 3 bases at J, with 13 bases in the middle. The CDR3 extends over 14 amino acids. CDR3 amino acids: CASSPGEGYTEAFF. DNA of the CDR3: TGCGCCAGCAGCCCCGGGGAGGGGTACACTGAAGCTTTCTTT.

This clonotype was counted at least ten times. V usage is TRBV15 and J usage is TRBJ2-5; no clear D. Trimming removed 0 bases at V and 5 bases at J, with 4 bases between. The CDR3 extends over 12 amino acids. Germline CDR1 reads LNHNV; CDR2 reads YYDKDF (reference sequence). CDR3 residues: CATSRDRETQYF. In nucleotides, the CDR3 is TGTGCCACCAGCAGAGATAGGGAGACCCAGTACTTC.

This clonotype has a count of ten or more. The chain recombines TRBV20-1 with TRBJ2-5; 12 nucleotides match TRBD2. The CDR3 loop spans 14 amino acids. The germline V gene has CDR1 DFQATT and CDR2 SNEGSKA (reference sequence). With V trimmed by 6 bases and J by 3 bases, 5 bases remained unmatched. CDR3 coding DNA: TGCAGTGCCCGACTAGCGGGGGTGAAAGAGACCCAGTACTTC. Protein sequence: CSARLAGVKETQYF.

This chain links TRBV25-1 with TRBJ2-5, with D perhaps matching TRBD2 (6 bases). The CDR3 is 15 amino acids. Germline CDR1 and CDR2: MGHDK and SYGVNS. The V end was cut by 7 bases, the J end by 2 bases, with 17 bases between. In DNA, the CDR3 is TGTGCCAGCAATGCGGGGCACCGGGGGCAAGAGACCCAGTACTTC. The encoded protein is CASNAGHRGQETQYF.

This clonotype was counted at least ten times. The rearrangement joins TRBV7-3 to TRBJ2-1; 11 bases fit TRBD2. The CDR3 loop spans 16 amino acids. The J segment lost 7 bases and the V segment lost 4 bases, leaving 9 bases of the junction unmatched. Germline CDR1 is SGHTA and CDR2 is FQGTGA. The CDR3 loop reads CASSSSTSGRRNEQFF. CDR3 DNA sequence: TGTGCCAGCAGCTCCTCCACTAGCGGGAGAAGGAATGAGCAGTTCTTC.

The gene calls are TRBV19 and TRBJ1-6, with D perhaps TRBD1 (5 bases). V dropped 8 bases and J dropped 7 bases, with 18 bases sitting between them. This CDR3 is built from 15 residues. The V gene's germline CDR1 is LNHDA and CDR2 SQIVND (reference sequence). Here the CDR3 DNA reads TGTGCCAGTGGGGCCTTGGTGGGGAGCAATTCACCCCTCCACTTT. Protein sequence: CASGALVGSNSPLHF.

This clonotype turned up a few times. The chain combines TRBV30 with TRBJ1-6; tentatively, D is TRBD1 (5 bases). The germline CDR1 and CDR2 sequences are GTSNPN and SVGIG (reference sequence). There are 14 residues in the CDR3. The V end was cut by 2 bases, the J end by 7 bases, with 12 bases between. The CDR3 sequence is CAWSPGRLNSPLHF. In DNA form, the CDR3 reads TGTGCCTGGAGTCCGGGACGGCTAAATTCACCCCTCCACTTT.

This clonotype was picked up many times. V usage is TRBV7-6 and J usage is TRBJ2-1, with 7 bases identical to TRBD1. V shed 2 bases, J shed 4 bases, and the junction held 11 bases outside the gene matches. The CDR3 has 17 amino acids. CDR1 is SGHVS, CDR2 FNYEAQ, per germline. The CDR3 DNA is TGTGCCAGCAGCTTACCGACTACAGGGGTATTATACAATGAGCAGTTCTTC. It yields the protein CASSLPTTGVLYNEQFF.

This clonotype was seen only a few times. The rearrangement uses TRBV12-3 or TRBV12-4 and TRBJ1-1; 8 bases line up with TRBD1. The CDR3 has 12 amino acids. With 2 bases clipped from V and 7 bases from J, the junction kept 0 bases outside the gene matches. In DNA form, the CDR3 reads TGTGCCAGCAGTTTAACAGGGGGTGAAGCTTTCTTT. This sequence encodes CASSLTGGEAFF.

This clonotype was counted between two and nine times. V gene TRBV6-6 combines with J gene TRBJ2-6, with TRBD2 identical over 10 bases. The V gene end was trimmed by 2 bases and the J gene end by 0 bases; junction bases not matched to a gene: 1. Per germline, CDR1 MNHNY and CDR2 SVGAGI (reference sequence). There are 17 residues in the CDR3. In DNA, the CDR3 is TGTGCCAGCAGTTACAAGCGGGGGGGCTCTGGGGCCAACGTCCTGACTTTC. It encodes CASSYKRGGSGANVLTF.

This clonotype occurred many times. This chain uses TRBV5-6 with TRBJ2-2, with TRBD1 matching over 8 bases. The junction had 2 bases not matched to a gene; V was cut back by 4 bases and J by 0 bases. The CDR3 has 15 amino acids. Germline V CDR1 and CDR2: SGHDT, YYEEEE. CDR3 loop: CASSLQGANTGELFF. The CDR3 DNA reads TGTGCCAGCAGCCTACAGGGGGCGAACACCGGGGAGCTGTTTTTT. Filled out from reference TRBV5-6 and TRBJ2-2, the complete variable domain reads DAGVTQSPTHLIKTRGQQVTLRCSPKSGHDTVSWYQQALGQGPQFIFQYYEEEERQRGNFPDRFSGHQFPNYSSELNVNALLLGDSALYLCASSLQGANTGELFFGEGSRLTVL.

In its sample, this clonotype was seen many times. The chain joins TRBV11-2 to TRBJ2-2, with D maybe TRBD1 (6 bases). This CDR3 region has 15 residues. V lost 5 bases and J 7 bases, leaving 17 bases between the germline ends. CDR1 is SGHAT and CDR2 is FQNNGV in the germline V gene. CDR3 sequence (DNA): TGTGCCAGCAGCCAAGTCTCGGGACATATCGGGGAGCTGTTTTTT. Protein sequence: CASSQVSGHIGELFF.

In nucleotides, the CDR3 is TGTGCCAGCAGCCAAGAAGTAGGGGCCGTGAACACTGAAGCTTTCTTT. Its translation is CASSQEVGAVNTEAFF. The rearrangement uses TRBV4-2 and TRBJ1-1; D possibly corresponds to TRBD1 (5 bases). The CDR3 loop spans 16 amino acids. Germline-derived CDR1 and CDR2 are LGHNA and YNFKEQ. Trimming stripped 0 bases from V and 0 bases from J, with 11 bases between.